Below are 25 T cell receptor beta chains sequenced from a single sample in a study of shared clonotypes between healthy human individuals (dated by TCRdb to the early 2020s). Libraries were made using the immunoSEQ multiplex PCR assay. The table was pulled from immuneACCESS by TCRdb, which kept in-frame rearrangements only. Such tables lose some clones; where checked, under half of the loss comes from unresolved V genes, and the rest has no known cause. The sample table records 850,000 to 1,200,000 clones; about 75% of these occur just once. The ten largest account for about 1.4% of the sample. The sequencing sample was made of memory CD4+ T cells sorted from blood. Reading the label with the study, this specimen's cell subset or site is: CD45RA-negative fraction. Source of these receptors: a man aged 18 to 30 in good health.

This clone has just one count. This chain uses TRBV5-1 with TRBJ2-5; 11 bases are shared with TRBD1. After removal of 4 bases from V and 4 bases from J, the junction contained 6 bases not matched to a gene. The germline V gene encodes CDR1 SGHRS and CDR2 YFSETQ. This CDR3 spans 15 amino acids. CDR3 coding DNA: TGCGCCAGCAGCACCGCCGGGACAGGGGGAGAGACCCAGTACTTC. Its translation: CASSTAGTGGETQYF.

The chain recombines TRBV6-6 with TRBJ1-6, with 7 nucleotides matching TRBD1. Trimming at V came to 5 bases and at J to 10 bases, leaving 5 bases not matched to a gene. Germline V lookup: CDR1 MNHNY, CDR2 SVGAGI (reference sequence). The length of the CDR3 is 13 residues. DNA for the CDR3: TGTGCCAGCAGTCCAGGGGGACACTCACCCCTCCACTTT. It yields the protein CASSPGGHSPLHF.

The CDR3 protein is CASSLGQTSYNSPLHF. The CDR3 nucleotides read TGTGCCAGCAGTCTAGGACAGACCTCCTATAATTCACCCCTCCACTTT. The chain employs TRBV27 and TRBJ1-6; D might be TRBD1 (6 bases). Trimming removed 5 bases from V and 0 bases from J, with 11 bases in between. This CDR3 region has 16 residues. Looked up from germline, CDR1 is MNHEY and CDR2 is SMNVEV (reference sequence).

The chain links TRBV28 to TRBJ1-2; 7 positions match TRBD1. CDR1 and CDR2 (germline): MDHEN, SYDVKM. The CDR3 spans 14 residues. V was pared by 6 bases and J by 4 bases, with 8 bases of the junction left unmatched. CDR3: CASSSTGEPYGYTF. CDR3 sequence (DNA): TGTGCCAGCAGCTCCACAGGGGAGCCCTATGGCTACACCTTC.

The chain combines TRBV11-2 with TRBJ2-5; the D call may be TRBD1 or TRBD2 (5 bases each). V lost 5 bases and J lost 9, with 16 bases in between. This CDR3 is built from 13 residues. Germline assignment: CDR1 SGHAT and CDR2 FQNNGV. CDR3 in amino acids: CASSQAGEGAQYF. The CDR3 coding sequence is TGTGCCAGCAGCCAGGCCGGGGAAGGGGCCCAGTACTTC.

The CDR3 sequence: CASSFYRDSGANVLTF. In DNA form, the CDR3 reads TGCGCCAGCAGCTTTTACAGGGACTCTGGGGCCAACGTCCTGACTTTC. The chain employs TRBV5-1 and TRBJ2-6, with D possibly being TRBD1 (6 bases). Germline V CDR1 and CDR2: SGHRS, YFSETQ. V dropped 2 bases and J dropped 0 bases, with 9 bases sitting between them. The CDR3 has 16 residues. The full variable domain, completed using reference TRBV5-1 and TRBJ2-6, is KAGVTQTPRYLIKTRGQQVTLSCSPISGHRSVSWYQQTPGQGLQFLFEYFSETQRNKGNFPGRFSGRQFSNSRSEMNVSTLELGDSALYLCASSFYRDSGANVLTFGAGSRLTVL.

The chain uses TRBV7-2 and TRBJ2-7; D is ambiguous. There are 13 residues in the CDR3. Germline CDR1 reads SGHTA; CDR2 reads FQGNSA. The ends were cut back, 2 bases at V and 2 bases at J, with 7 bases in the middle. DNA for the CDR3: TGTGCCAGCAGCTTAAGCTACACCTACGAGCAGTACTTC. Translating it yields CASSLSYTYEQYF.

V gene TRBV5-5 combines with J gene TRBJ1-4; D possibly corresponds to TRBD1 (5 bases). Germline values: CDR1 SGHKS, CDR2 YYEKEE (reference sequence). Trimming left V 1 base short and J 8 bases short, with 15 bases between. The CDR3 sequence is 15 residues long. The CDR3 nucleotides are TGTGCCAGCAGCTTGCAGAGGGGATCACAGGAAAAACTGTTTTTT. It encodes CASSLQRGSQEKLFF.

This sequence joins TRBV5-1 and TRBJ1-1, with TRBD1 matching over 8 bases. The CDR3 is made up of 14 amino acids. Germline trimming cut 4 bases from V and 4 bases from J; bases unmatched to any gene: 6. From germline, CDR1 is SGHRS and CDR2 YFSETQ. CDR3 protein: CASSVTGEGTEAFF. DNA of the CDR3: TGCGCCAGCAGCGTGACAGGGGAGGGCACTGAAGCTTTCTTT.

The gene calls are TRBV25-1 and TRBJ2-3, with D possibly matching TRBD2 (6 bases). The CDR3 extends over 15 amino acids. Trimming removed 7 bases from V and 5 bases from J, with 19 bases in between. Germline V gives CDR1 MGHDK, CDR2 SYGVNS. CDR3 sequence: CASILRGARRDTQYF. Written as DNA, the CDR3 is TGTGCCAGCATTCTCCGCGGGGCGCGTCGAGATACGCAGTATTTT.

A word on this clone: Other DNA variants within this sample encode the same CDR3. This rearrangement joins TRBV30 to TRBJ2-5; tentative D call: TRBD1 (6 bases). The length of the CDR3 is 12 residues. V was shortened by 0 bases and J by 4 bases, with 6 bases between the two germline ends. CDR1 and CDR2 (germline): GTSNPN, SVGIG (reference sequence). This CDR3 reads CAWSVGGETQYF. CDR3 DNA: TGTGCCTGGAGTGTAGGGGGAGAGACCCAGTACTTC.

The sample holds a few counts of this clone. The CDR3 reads CASSLKGGSNQPQHF. The CDR3 region has the DNA TGCGCCAGCAGCTTGAAAGGAGGGAGCAATCAGCCCCAGCATTTT. The V call is TRBV5-1, the J call TRBJ1-5; D not resolved. Germline V gene lookup returns CDR1 SGHRS and CDR2 YFSETQ. The V end lost 1 base, the J end lost 1 base, and 9 bases lay between the germline ends. CDR3 length: 15 amino acids.

The chain has TRBV7-2 and TRBJ2-4, with D perhaps matching TRBD1 (5 bases). Germline V gene sequence: CDR1 SGHTA, CDR2 FQGNSA. The V end was cut by 3 bases, the J end by 4 bases, with 10 bases between. This CDR3 contains 14 residues. This CDR3 is CASSLSGPKNIQYF. CDR3 in DNA: TGTGCCAGCAGCTTGTCAGGGCCTAAAAACATTCAGTACTTC.

The genes are TRBV20-1 and TRBJ2-7, with D maybe TRBD1 (6 bases). Trimming pared 7 bases from V and 6 bases from J, leaving 10 bases between. Germline V gene lookup returns CDR1 DFQATT and CDR2 SNEGSKA (reference sequence). The CDR3 has 10 residues. The CDR3 coding sequence is TGCAGTGTGGAAGGGGGCGAGCAGTACTTC. As protein: CSVEGGEQYF.

The chain is built from TRBV19 and TRBJ1-1, with a weak D call TRBD1 (5 bases). V lost 4 bases to trimming and J lost 3 bases, with 18 bases between them. From germline, CDR1 is LNHDA and CDR2 SQIVND (reference sequence). There are 16 residues in the CDR3. The CDR3 DNA reads TGTGCCAGTAGTAAGGCCATGGGACCGGACTACACTGAAGCTTTCTTT. This sequence encodes CASSKAMGPDYTEAFF.

This chain connects TRBV7-8 to TRBJ1-1; maybe TRBD1 (5 bases). Germline CDR1 SGHVS, CDR2 FQNEAQ. The V end lost 3 bases, the J end lost 7 bases, and 12 bases lay between the germline ends. This CDR3 spans 13 amino acids. CDR3 residues: CASSLAFGGEAFF. As DNA, the CDR3 is TGTGCCAGCAGCTTGGCATTTGGGGGTGAAGCTTTCTTT.

This clone has only a few counts. V is TRBV9 and J is TRBJ2-1; perhaps TRBD2 as D (6 bases). The CDR3 extends over 14 amino acids. CDR1 and CDR2 (germline): SGDLS, YYNGEE. V dropped 0 bases and J dropped 6 bases, with 10 bases sitting between them. The CDR3 reads CASSVGNSGNEQFF. The CDR3 DNA is TGTGCCAGCAGCGTAGGGAATAGCGGCAATGAGCAGTTCTTC. The full variable domain, in which reference TRBV9 and TRBJ2-1 provide the parts outside the CDR3, is DSGVTQTPKHLITATGQRVTLRCSPRSGDLSVYWYQQSLDQGLQFLIQYYNGEERAKGNILERFSAQQFPDLHSELNLSSLELGDSALYFCASSVGNSGNEQFFGPGTRLTVL.

The chain uses TRBV28 and TRBJ1-6, with D perhaps matching TRBD1 (5 bases). V lost 6 bases to trimming and J lost 9 bases, with 21 bases between them. There are 16 residues in the CDR3. Germline V gene lookup returns CDR1 MDHEN and CDR2 SYDVKM. The DNA for the CDR3 is TGTGCCAGCAGGATGGGACCGCGGGGTAGTAGTTCACCCCTCCACTTT. Amino acid sequence: CASRMGPRGSSSPLHF.

The rearrangement joins TRBV19 to TRBJ2-3; D remains unclear. Trimming left V 3 bases short and J 3 bases short, with 10 bases between. The CDR3 totals 14 residues. Germline V gives CDR1 LNHDA, CDR2 SQIVND (reference sequence). The CDR3 nucleotides read TGTGCCAGTAGTATTCGTCTAGTTACAGATACGCAGTATTTT. This sequence encodes CASSIRLVTDTQYF.

The gene calls are TRBV5-8 and TRBJ2-5; D gene uncertain. The CDR3 has 15 residues. V lost 2 bases to trimming and J lost 1 base, with 12 bases between them. The germline gives CDR1 SGHTS, CDR2 YDEGEE. CDR3 protein: CASSLSAAVQETQYF. CDR3 sequence (DNA): TGTGCCAGCAGCTTATCCGCGGCGGTCCAAGAGACCCAGTACTTC.

The chain links TRBV28 to TRBJ1-1; D is perhaps TRBD1 (5 bases). V was clipped by 6 bases and J by 4 bases, with 12 bases between them. CDR1 and CDR2 from the germline V gene are MDHEN and SYDVKM. CDR3 length equals 13 residues. The chain's CDR3 is CASRDPRGTEAFF. The CDR3 DNA sequence: TGTGCCAGCAGGGATCCAAGGGGCACTGAAGCTTTCTTT.

Regarding this clone: This same CDR3 is encoded by further DNA sequences in the sample. The chain joins TRBV6-1 to TRBJ1-5; D not certain. This CDR3 is 11 amino acids long. V was clipped by 3 bases and J by 6 bases, with 3 bases between them. The germline V gene has CDR1 MNHNS and CDR2 SASEGT. Here the CDR3 reads CASSESQPQHF. CDR3 in DNA: TGTGCCAGCAGTGAGAGTCAGCCCCAGCATTTT.

Comment on this clone: This specimen includes other DNA sequences encoding the same CDR3. The chain employs TRBV4-3 and TRBJ2-7, with unresolved D. The V end was cut by 0 bases, the J end by 3 bases, with 12 bases between. The germline gives CDR1 LGHNA, CDR2 YSLEER. The CDR3 loop spans 15 amino acids. The CDR3 here is CASSQDRAAVYEQYF. The CDR3 nucleotides are TGCGCCAGCAGCCAAGATCGGGCAGCCGTCTACGAGCAGTACTTC.

The chain combines TRBV11-2 with TRBJ2-5; 9 nucleotides align to TRBD2. Germline V gene lookup returns CDR1 SGHAT and CDR2 FQNNGV. The V gene end was trimmed by 5 bases and the J gene end by 10 bases; junction bases not matched to a gene: 14. This CDR3 is 15 amino acids long. DNA of the CDR3: TGTGCCAGCAGCCCCAGGGGGGCGGGGGGGCCGATCCAGTACTTC. Translated: CASSPRGAGGPIQYF.

A word on this clone: The sample carries other DNA sequences with the same CDR3. V gene TRBV9 combines with J gene TRBJ2-3, with TRBD2 identical over 12 bases. The V and J ends lost 2 bases and 0 bases, in that order; junction bases with no gene match: 1. The CDR3 runs to 16 residues. Germline V CDR1 and CDR2: SGDLS, YYNGEE. CDR3 residues: CASSVGTSGSTDTQYF. CDR3 in DNA: TGTGCCAGCAGCGTCGGGACTAGCGGGAGCACAGATACGCAGTATTTT.